This T cell receptor beta chain was observed in a study of OX40 agonist ivuxolimab in advanced cancers. The assay was immunoSEQ multiplex PCR, and TCRdb's table has in-frame clones only and misses some. The table has over 75,000 clones, more than 70% seen once. This CDR3 has 13 residues. CDR1 is SGHAT and CDR2 is FQNNGV in the germline V gene. V was trimmed by 5 bases and J by 4 bases, leaving 11 bases between them. The chain carries TRBV11-2 and TRBJ2-5; D is undetermined. This receptor was taken from an adult with an advanced solid tumor such as melanoma, head and neck, liver or kidney cancer. This material consisted of CD4+ or CD8+ T cells sorted from blood, taken in a trial of the OX40 agonist ivuxolimab. CDR3 sequence reads: CASSPGIGETQYF. The CDR3 DNA reads as TGTGCCAGCAGCCCAGGAATAGGAGAGACCCAGTACTTC.